This TCR beta chain was sequenced in a study of T cells in Graves' hyperthyroidism and ophthalmopathy. The wider study: The blood sample was taken at first diagnosis, before treatment began.

At least ten counts were recorded for this clonotype. The CDR3 extends over 14 amino acids. Trimming removed 3 bases from V and 5 bases from J; junction bases left unmatched: 3. CDR1 is LNHNV, CDR2 YYDKDF, per germline (reference sequence). Lactation, pregnancy, other autoimmune disease or uncontrolled infection led to exclusion of patients. Amplified TCR beta CDR3 regions derived from RNA transcripts. TCR CDR3 underwent first-round RT-PCR with the HTBI primer set. From the multiplex PCR reads, TCRdb called clonotypes with MiXCR, one entry per CDR3 protein. The sample has 490,000 or so distinct CDR3 sequences, 22% seen once; the top ten hold about half.

This TCR was sampled from an older woman with Graves' ophthalmopathy. Material: blood. The chain joins TRBV15 to TRBJ1-4; TRBD1 agrees at 7 bases. The CDR3 reads CATSRRQGNEKLFF. CDR3 sequence (DNA): TGTGCCACCAGCAGGAGACAGGGCAATGAAAAACTGTTTTTT.